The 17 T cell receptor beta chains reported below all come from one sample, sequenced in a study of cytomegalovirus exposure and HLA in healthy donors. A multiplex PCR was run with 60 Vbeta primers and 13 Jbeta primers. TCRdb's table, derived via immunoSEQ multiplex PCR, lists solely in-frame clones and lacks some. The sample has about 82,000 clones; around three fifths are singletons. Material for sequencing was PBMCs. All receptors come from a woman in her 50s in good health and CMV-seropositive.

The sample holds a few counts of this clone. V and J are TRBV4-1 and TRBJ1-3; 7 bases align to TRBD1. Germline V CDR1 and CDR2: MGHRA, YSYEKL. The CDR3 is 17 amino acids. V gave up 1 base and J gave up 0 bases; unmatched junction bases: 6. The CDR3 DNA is TGCGCCAGCAGCCAAGGTCCCGGGACAGCCTCTGGAAACACCATATATTTT. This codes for CASSQGPGTASGNTIYF.

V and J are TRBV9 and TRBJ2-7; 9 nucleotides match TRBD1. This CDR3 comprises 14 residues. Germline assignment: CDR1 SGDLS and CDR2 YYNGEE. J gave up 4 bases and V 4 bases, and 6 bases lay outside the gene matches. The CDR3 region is CASSQSGTGYEQYF. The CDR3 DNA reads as TGTGCCAGCAGCCAATCCGGGACAGGGTACGAGCAGTACTTC. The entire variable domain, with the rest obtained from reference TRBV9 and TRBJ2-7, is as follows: DSGVTQTPKHLITATGQRVTLRCSPRSGDLSVYWYQQSLDQGLQFLIQYYNGEERAKGNILERFSAQQFPDLHSELNLSSLELGDSALYFCASSQSGTGYEQYFGPGTRLTVT.

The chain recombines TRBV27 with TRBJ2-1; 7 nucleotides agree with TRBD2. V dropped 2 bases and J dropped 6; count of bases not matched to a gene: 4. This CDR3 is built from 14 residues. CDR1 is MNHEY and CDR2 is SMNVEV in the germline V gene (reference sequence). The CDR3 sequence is CASSLGTTANEQFF. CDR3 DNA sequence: TGTGCCAGCAGTTTAGGGACTACCGCCAATGAGCAGTTCTTC.

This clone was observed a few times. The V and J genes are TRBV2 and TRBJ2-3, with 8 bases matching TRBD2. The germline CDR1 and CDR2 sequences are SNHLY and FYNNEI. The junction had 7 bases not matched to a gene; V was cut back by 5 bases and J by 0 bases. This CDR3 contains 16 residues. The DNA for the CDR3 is TGTGCCAGCAGTACCAGCGGGGGACATAGCACAGATACGCAGTATTTT. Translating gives CASSTSGGHSTDTQYF.

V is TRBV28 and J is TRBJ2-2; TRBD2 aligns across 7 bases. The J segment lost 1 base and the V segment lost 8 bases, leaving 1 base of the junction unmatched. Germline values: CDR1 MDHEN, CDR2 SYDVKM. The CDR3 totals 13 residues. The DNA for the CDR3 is TGTGCCAGCGGGGGGGTGAACACCGGGGAGCTGTTTTTT. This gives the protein CASGGVNTGELFF.

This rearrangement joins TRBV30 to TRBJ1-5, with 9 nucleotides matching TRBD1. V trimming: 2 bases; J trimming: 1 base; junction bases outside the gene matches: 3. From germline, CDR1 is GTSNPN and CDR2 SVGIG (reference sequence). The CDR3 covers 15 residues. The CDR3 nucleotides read TGTGCCTGGAGTCAGGACAGGGGAAGCAATCAGCCCCAGCATTTT. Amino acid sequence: CAWSQDRGSNQPQHF.

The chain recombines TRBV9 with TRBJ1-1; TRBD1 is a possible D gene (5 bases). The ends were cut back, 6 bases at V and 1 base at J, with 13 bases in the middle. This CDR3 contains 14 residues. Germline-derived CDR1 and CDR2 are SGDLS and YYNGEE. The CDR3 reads CASNTDGANTEAFF. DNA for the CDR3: TGTGCCAGCAATACAGATGGGGCGAACACTGAAGCTTTCTTT. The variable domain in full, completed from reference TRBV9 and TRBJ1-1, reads DSGVTQTPKHLITATGQRVTLRCSPRSGDLSVYWYQQSLDQGLQFLIQYYNGEERAKGNILERFSAQQFPDLHSELNLSSLELGDSALYFCASNTDGANTEAFFGQGTRLTVV.

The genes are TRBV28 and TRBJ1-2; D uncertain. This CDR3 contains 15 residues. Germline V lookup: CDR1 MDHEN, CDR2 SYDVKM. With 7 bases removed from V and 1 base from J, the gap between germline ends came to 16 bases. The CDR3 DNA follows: TGTGCCAGCACCTTACCCAGAGGATTTAACTATGGCTACACCTTC. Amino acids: CASTLPRGFNYGYTF.

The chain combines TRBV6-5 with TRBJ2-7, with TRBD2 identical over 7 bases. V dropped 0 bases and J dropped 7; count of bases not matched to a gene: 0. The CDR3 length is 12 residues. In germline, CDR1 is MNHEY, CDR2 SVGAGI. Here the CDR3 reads CASSYSGGEQYF. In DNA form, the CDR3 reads TGTGCCAGCAGTTACTCGGGGGGGGAGCAGTACTTC.

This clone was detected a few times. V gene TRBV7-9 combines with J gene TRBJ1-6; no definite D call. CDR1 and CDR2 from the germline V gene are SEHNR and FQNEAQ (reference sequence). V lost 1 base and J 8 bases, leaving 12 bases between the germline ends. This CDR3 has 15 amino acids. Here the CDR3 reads CASSLDGQGYSPLHF. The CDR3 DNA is TGTGCCAGCAGCTTAGATGGGCAAGGCTATTCACCCCTCCACTTT. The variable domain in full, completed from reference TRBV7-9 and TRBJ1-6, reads DTGVSQNPRHKITKRGQNVTFRCDPISEHNRLYWYRQTLGQGPEFLTYFQNEAQLEKSRLLSDRFSAERPKGSFSTLEIQRTEQGDSAMYLCASSLDGQGYSPLHFGNGTRLTVT.

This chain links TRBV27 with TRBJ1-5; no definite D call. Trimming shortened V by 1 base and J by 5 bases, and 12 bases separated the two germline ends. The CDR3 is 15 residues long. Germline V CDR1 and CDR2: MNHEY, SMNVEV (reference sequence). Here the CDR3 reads CASSLFFQSDQPQHF. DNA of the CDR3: TGTGCCAGCAGTTTATTTTTCCAGAGCGATCAGCCCCAGCATTTT.

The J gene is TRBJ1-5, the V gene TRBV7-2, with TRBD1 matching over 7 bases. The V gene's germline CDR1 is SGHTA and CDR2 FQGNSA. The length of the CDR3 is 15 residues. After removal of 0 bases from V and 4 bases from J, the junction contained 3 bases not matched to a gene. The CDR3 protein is CASSLAGTANQPQHF. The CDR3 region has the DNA TGTGCCAGCAGCTTAGCCGGGACAGCAAATCAGCCCCAGCATTTT.

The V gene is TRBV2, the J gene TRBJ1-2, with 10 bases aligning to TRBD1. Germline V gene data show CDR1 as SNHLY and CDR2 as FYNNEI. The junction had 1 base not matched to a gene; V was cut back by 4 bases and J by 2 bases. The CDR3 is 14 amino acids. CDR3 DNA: TGTGCCAGCAGTGGGACAGGGGGAAACTATGGCTACACCTTC. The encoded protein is CASSGTGGNYGYTF. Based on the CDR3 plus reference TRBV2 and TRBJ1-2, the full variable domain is EPEVTQTPSHQVTQMGQEVILRCVPISNHLYFYWYRQILGQKVEFLVSFYNNEISEKSEIFDDQFSVERPDGSNFTLKIRSTKLEDSAMYFCASSGTGGNYGYTFGSGTRLTVV.

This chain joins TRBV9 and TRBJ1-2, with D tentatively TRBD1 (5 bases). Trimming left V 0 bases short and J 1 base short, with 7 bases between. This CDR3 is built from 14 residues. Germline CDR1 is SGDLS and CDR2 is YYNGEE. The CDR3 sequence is CASSVGGFNYGYTF. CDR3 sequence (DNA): TGTGCCAGCAGCGTAGGGGGCTTTAACTATGGCTACACCTTC.

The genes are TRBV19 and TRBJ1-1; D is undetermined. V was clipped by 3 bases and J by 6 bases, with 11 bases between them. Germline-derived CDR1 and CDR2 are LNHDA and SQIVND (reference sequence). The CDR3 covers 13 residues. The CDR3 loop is CASSIGKVAEAFF. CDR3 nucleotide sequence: TGTGCCAGTAGTATCGGTAAAGTAGCTGAAGCTTTCTTT.

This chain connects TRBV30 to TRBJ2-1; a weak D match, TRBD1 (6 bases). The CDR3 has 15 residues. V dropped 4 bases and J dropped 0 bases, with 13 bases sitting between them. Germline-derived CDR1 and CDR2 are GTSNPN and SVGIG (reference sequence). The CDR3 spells CAWTIQGNSYNEQFF. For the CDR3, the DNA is TGTGCCTGGACTATCCAGGGGAACTCCTACAATGAGCAGTTCTTC.

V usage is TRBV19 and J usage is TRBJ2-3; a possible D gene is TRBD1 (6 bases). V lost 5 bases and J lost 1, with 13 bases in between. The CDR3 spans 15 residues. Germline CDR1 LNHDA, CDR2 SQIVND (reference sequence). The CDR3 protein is CASSPDRYGTDTQYF. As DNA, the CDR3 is TGTGCCAGTAGTCCCGACAGGTATGGCACAGATACGCAGTATTTT.